The 23 T cell receptor beta chains below all came from one sample that was sequenced in a study of T-cell memory formation after mild COVID-19. TCRdb re-called the 5' RACE reads with MiXCR, one entry per CDR3 protein. The table includes around 300,000 distinct CDR3 sequences, 14% detected once. Sequenced material: PBMCs or a T cell subset sorted from them (not recorded which). The receptors derive from a man between 18 and 35 years old who had mild COVID-19 (a few samples of this study predate the infection). Cell type and time point are not known.

This clonotype was seen many times. CDR3 in DNA: TGTGCCAGCAGATCAGGGGTCTATAGCAATCAGCCCCAGCATTTT. This encodes CASRSGVYSNQPQHF. The chain is built from TRBV12-3 or TRBV12-4 and TRBJ1-5, with D tentatively TRBD1 (6 bases). CDR3 length equals 15 residues. Trimming took off 6 bases at V and 0 bases at J, with 12 bases between the two ends.

This clonotype occurred a few times. The CDR3: CATSDLQGPYNEQFF. In DNA form, the CDR3 reads TGTGCCACCAGTGATTTGCAAGGACCCTACAATGAGCAGTTCTTC. V and J are TRBV24-1 and TRBJ2-1; D gene unclear. In germline, CDR1 is KGHDR, CDR2 SFDVKD. Trimming pared 0 bases from V and 2 bases from J, leaving 7 bases between. This CDR3 has 15 residues.

This clonotype was observed many times. The rearrangement links TRBV20-1 to TRBJ2-7, with D unclear. Trimming took off 5 bases at V and 2 bases at J, with 16 bases between the two ends. Germline V CDR1 and CDR2: DFQATT, SNEGSKA (reference sequence). The CDR3 consists of 14 residues. The CDR3 DNA reads as TGCAGTGCTTCCGGGCCCCTAGGCCCCTACGAGCAGTACGTC. It specifies CSASGPLGPYEQYV.

This clonotype was observed a few times. The V call is TRBV11-2, the J call TRBJ2-1, with 10 bases fitting TRBD2. This CDR3 spans 17 amino acids. V lost 5 bases and J lost 4; bases outside the gene matches: 11. Germline CDR1 SGHAT, CDR2 FQNNGV. The CDR3 reads CASSPLSLAGNYNEQFF. CDR3 nucleotide sequence: TGTGCCAGCAGCCCGCTCTCACTAGCGGGGAATTACAATGAGCAGTTCTTC. Full variable domain (remainder filled in from reference TRBV11-2 and TRBJ2-1): EAGVAQSPRYKIIEKRQSVAFWCNPISGHATLYWYQQILGQGPKLLIQFQNNGVVDDSQLPKDRFSAERLKGVDSTLKIQPAKLEDSAVYLCASSPLSLAGNYNEQFFGPGTRLTVL.

This clonotype was counted a few times. The genes are TRBV7-2 and TRBJ2-5, with D tentatively TRBD1 (6 bases). Trimming removed 4 bases from V and 2 bases from J, with 11 bases in between. This CDR3 comprises 14 residues. Per the germline V gene, CDR1 is SGHTA and CDR2 is FQGNSA. CDR3 sequence: CASSSPTGQETQYF. The CDR3 DNA follows: TGTGCCAGCAGCTCCCCGACAGGTCAAGAGACCCAGTACTTC. Full variable domain (outside the CDR3, taken from reference TRBV7-2 and TRBJ2-5): GAGVSQSPSNKVTEKGKDVELRCDPISGHTALYWYRQSLGQGLEFLIYFQGNSAPDKSGLPSDRFSAERTGGSVSTLTIQRTQQEDSAVYLCASSSPTGQETQYFGPGTRLLVL.

In this sample, this clonotype turned up a few times. The genes are TRBV6-4 and TRBJ1-1; D remains ambiguous. With 3 bases removed from V and 11 bases from J, the gap between germline ends came to 16 bases. CDR3 size: 13 residues. From germline, CDR1 is MRHNA and CDR2 SNTAGT. Here the CDR3 reads CASSDRTGAAAFF. Written as DNA, the CDR3 is TGTGCCAGCAGTGATCGGACGGGAGCCGCTGCTTTCTTT.

This clonotype has a handful of counts. V gene TRBV2 combines with J gene TRBJ2-5; 8 positions match TRBD1. This CDR3 has 13 amino acids. The trim removed 5 bases at V and 5 bases at J, leaving 4 bases unmatched. Germline lookup yields CDR1 SNHLY and CDR2 FYNNEI. The CDR3 is CASSNRGLETQYF. The CDR3 bases are TGTGCCAGCAGTAACAGGGGGTTGGAGACCCAGTACTTC.

This clonotype was found a few times. This chain connects TRBV4-3 to TRBJ1-2, with D uncertain. In germline, CDR1 is LGHNA, CDR2 YSLEER. CDR3 length equals 15 residues. V lost 0 bases, J lost 4 bases, and 12 bases lay in between. The CDR3: CASSQDFWVRYGYTF. The CDR3 nucleotides read TGCGCCAGCAGCCAAGATTTTTGGGTTCGCTATGGCTACACCTTC.

In its sample, this clonotype was seen many times. The V gene is TRBV5-1, the J gene TRBJ2-3, with D possibly matching TRBD2 (6 bases). The germline V and J ends were trimmed by 0 bases and 1 base, with 9 bases remaining between them. This CDR3 has 15 residues. Germline-derived CDR1 and CDR2 are SGHRS and YFSETQ. The CDR3 protein is CASSLVPGGTDTQYF. The CDR3 bases are TGCGCCAGCAGCTTGGTTCCGGGGGGCACAGATACGCAGTATTTT. The full variable domain, in which reference TRBV5-1 and TRBJ2-3 provide the parts outside the CDR3, is KAGVTQTPRYLIKTRGQQVTLSCSPISGHRSVSWYQQTPGQGLQFLFEYFSETQRNKGNFPGRFSGRQFSNSRSEMNVSTLELGDSALYLCASSLVPGGTDTQYFGPGTRLTVL.

The chain recombines TRBV24-1 with TRBJ2-1; no clear D. The germline V gene has CDR1 KGHDR and CDR2 SFDVKD. The germline V and J ends were trimmed by 3 bases and 2 bases, with 10 bases remaining between them. The CDR3 covers 15 residues. DNA for the CDR3: TGTGCCACCAGTGATGTGCCTGGTACCTACAATGAGCAGTTCTTC. Encoded protein: CATSDVPGTYNEQFF.

V gene TRBV6-5 combines with J gene TRBJ2-5, with 12 bases identical to TRBD2. The V gene's germline CDR1 is MNHEY and CDR2 SVGAGI. The junction had 6 bases not matched to a gene; V was cut back by 8 bases and J by 2 bases. This CDR3 contains 15 residues. DNA of the CDR3: TGTGCCAGCGGGCGGACTAGCGGGAAACAAGAGACCCAGTACTTC. Translating it yields CASGRTSGKQETQYF.

With regard to this clonotype: This could be a read error, since a much larger clone is one nucleotide away. The chain joins TRBV5-4 to TRBJ2-2; D might be TRBD2 (5 bases). This CDR3 is built from 13 residues. Germline V CDR1 and CDR2: SGHNT, YYREEE (reference sequence). Deletions cut 2 bases from V and 4 bases from J, with 6 bases between. The CDR3 loop is CASSFGSTGELFF. The CDR3 DNA sequence: TGTGCCAGCAGCTTTGGGAGCACCGGGGAGCTGTTTTTT.

This clonotype was detected only a few times. This rearrangement joins TRBV5-8 to TRBJ1-3, with 7 bases aligning to TRBD1. This CDR3 spans 15 amino acids. With V trimmed by 4 bases and J by 0 bases, 4 bases remained unmatched. Germline values: CDR1 SGHTS, CDR2 YDEGEE. The CDR3 coding sequence is TGTGCCAGCAGCCTTACAGGGGTCTCTGGAAACACCATATATTTT. Its translation: CASSLTGVSGNTIYF.

On this clonotype: The junction departs from germline at one end; a sequencing error may be responsible. V gene TRBV12-3 or TRBV12-4 combines with J gene TRBJ2-2, with TRBD1 as a possible D gene (5 bases). CDR3 size: 20 residues. CDR3 coding DNA: TGTGCCAGCAGTTCGCCGATTTTGACAGCCGGCATAAAAAACACCGTGGAGCTGTTTTTT. It yields the protein CASSSPILTAGIKNTVELFF.

The chain recombines TRBV12-3 or TRBV12-4 with TRBJ2-7; 11 nucleotides match TRBD1. V lost 8 bases to trimming and J lost 6 bases; unmatched junction nucleotides: 6. The CDR3 spans 13 residues. Here the CDR3 DNA reads TGTGCCAGCGCCTCTGGACAGGGGGCCGAGCAGTACTTC. Encoded protein: CASASGQGAEQYF.

This clonotype came up a few times. The chain employs TRBV2 and TRBJ1-2; D is perhaps TRBD1 (5 bases). Between the trimmed V and J ends, which lost 2 bases and 3 bases, there was a span of 10 bases. The CDR3 sequence is 14 residues long. The germline V gene encodes CDR1 SNHLY and CDR2 FYNNEI. CDR3 sequence reads: CASSEQGLDYGYTF. The CDR3 nucleotides are TGTGCCAGCAGTGAACAGGGTTTAGACTATGGCTACACCTTC.

The chain employs TRBV11-1 and TRBJ1-6; TRBD1 aligns across 7 bases. Germline V lookup: CDR1 SGHAT, CDR2 FQDESV (reference sequence). Trimming removed 8 bases from V and 8 bases from J; junction bases left unmatched: 9. This CDR3 is built from 14 residues. CDR3 amino acids: CASGQTGRDSPLHF. DNA for the CDR3: TGTGCCAGCGGCCAGACAGGGCGGGATTCACCCCTCCACTTT.

The chain links TRBV5-1 to TRBJ1-2, with 7 nucleotides matching TRBD1. V lost 5 bases to trimming and J lost 4 bases; unmatched junction nucleotides: 5. The CDR3 sequence is 13 residues long. Germline values: CDR1 SGHRS, CDR2 YFSETQ. CDR3 region: CASSRQGTYGYTF. For the CDR3, the DNA is TGCGCCAGCAGTCGACAGGGTACCTATGGCTACACCTTC.

This chain connects TRBV5-1 to TRBJ1-1; a weak D match, TRBD1 (5 bases). Trimming cost V 2 bases and J 3 bases, with 8 bases left between them. Germline assignment: CDR1 SGHRS and CDR2 YFSETQ. The CDR3 covers 13 residues. The CDR3 DNA sequence: TGCGCCAGCAGCTTTGACAGTCACACTGAAGCTTTCTTT. This codes for CASSFDSHTEAFF.

This clonotype was counted a few times. The chain carries TRBV6-4 and TRBJ1-6; TRBD1 might be the D (6 bases). V was trimmed by 3 bases and J by 6 bases, leaving 6 bases between them. Germline V lookup: CDR1 MRHNA, CDR2 SNTAGT. The CDR3 runs 13 residues. The CDR3 DNA sequence: TGTGCCAGCAGTGAGGGGGCTAATTCACCCCTCCACTTT. Translated, it gives CASSEGANSPLHF.

This clonotype was observed a handful of times. V and J are TRBV20-1 and TRBJ2-4; no definite D call. Germline CDR1 is DFQATT and CDR2 is SNEGSKA (reference sequence). The CDR3 loop spans 17 amino acids. Trimming pared 0 bases from V and 1 base from J, leaving 16 bases between. The CDR3 coding sequence is TGCAGTGCTAGAGATAAGGTGGAGTATTCCGCCAAAAACATTCAGTACTTC. This translates into CSARDKVEYSAKNIQYF.

This clonotype was seen more than once but under ten times. The chain recombines TRBV20-1 with TRBJ2-2; 7 bases are shared with TRBD1. This CDR3 has 15 residues. The germline V gene encodes CDR1 DFQATT and CDR2 SNEGSKA (reference sequence). Trimming took 5 bases from V and 4 from J; bases not matched to a gene: 10. CDR3: CSARSGQVSTGELFF. CDR3 coding DNA: TGCAGTGCTCGTTCCGGACAGGTGTCCACCGGGGAGCTGTTTTTT.

This clonotype has a handful of counts. The CDR3 DNA follows: TGTGCCAGTATGAAGTCAGGCAATGAGCAGTTCTTC. Translation gives CASMKSGNEQFF. The chain has TRBV19 and TRBJ2-1; D remains ambiguous. From germline, CDR1 is LNHDA and CDR2 SQIVND (reference sequence). The V end lost 7 bases, the J end lost 6 bases, and 10 bases lay between the germline ends. The CDR3 totals 12 residues.